A selection of T cell receptor beta chains follows, all from one sample in a study of T cells in Graves' hyperthyroidism and ophthalmopathy. TCRdb called the multiplex PCR reads again in MiXCR, with one record for every CDR3 protein. The sample holds around 610,000 distinct CDR3 sequences; about 15% are singletons and the top ten take around 4.5%. Specimen: blood. The source of these receptors is a woman aged 35 to 49 with Graves' ophthalmopathy. Each CDR3 is given with its conserved first and last residue. The D gene is left open where the match is weak. Part of the rows lack a size; the others show once, few, many or a class for expanded clones.

TRBJ1-3	NA	TRBV12-3/TRBV12-4	many	CASSIAGTSGNTIYF	TGTGCCAGCAGCATCGCAGGGACCTCTGGAAACACCATATATTTT
TRBJ2-6	NA	TRBV30	many	CACTSGANVLTF	TGTGCCTGTACCTCTGGGGCCAACGTCCTGACTTTC
TRBJ1-1	NA	TRBV29-1	NA	CSGRITMNTEAFF	TGCAGCGGACGAATTACAATGAACACTGAAGCTTTCTTT
TRBJ2-5	NA	TRBV29-1	few	CSVDPDTAIGETQYF	TGCAGCGTTGACCCCGACACAGCGATCGGAGAGACCCAGTACTTC
TRBJ1-1	NA	TRBV7-3	many	CASSFEGISEAFF	TGTGCCAGCAGCTTTGAGGGTATTTCTGAAGCTTTCTTT
TRBJ1-2	NA	TRBV29-1	many	CSVEALQGNYGYTF	TGCAGCGTTGAAGCCCTACAGGGCAACTATGGCTACACCTTC
TRBJ2-1	TRBD1	TRBV10-3	many	CAIRGDRGRQFF	TGTGCCATCAGGGGGGACAGGGGGCGGCAGTTCTTC
TRBJ2-7	TRBD2	TRBV29-1	many	CSVEVPSGALGDEQYF	TGCAGCGTTGAGGTCCCTAGCGGGGCTCTTGGGGACGAGCAGTACTTC
TRBJ2-7	NA	TRBV28	many	CASSLSRGSAYEQYF	TGTGCCAGCAGTTTATCAAGGGGTTCAGCCTACGAGCAGTACTTC
TRBJ2-7	TRBD2	TRBV28	few	CASTTGTSSYEQYF	TGTGCCAGCACAACCGGGACTAGCTCCTACGAGCAGTACTTC
TRBJ2-5	NA	TRBV6-2/TRBV6-3	many	CASGWETQYF	TGTGCCAGCGGTTGGGAGACCCAGTACTTC
TRBJ1-2	NA	TRBV10-3	few	CAISEGVGANYGYTF	TGTGCCATCAGTGAGGGGGTCGGGGCTAACTATGGCTACACCTTC
TRBJ2-7	NA	TRBV6-2/TRBV6-3	NA	CASSYSKRSYEQYF	TGTGCCAGCAGTTACTCTAAGCGATCCTACGAGCAGTACTTC
TRBJ1-1	NA	TRBV3-1	many	CASSQGLVNTEAFF	TGTGCCAGCAGCCAAGGACTGGTCAACACTGAAGCTTTCTTT
TRBJ2-1	TRBD2	TRBV6-2/TRBV6-3	few	CASRYPGLAGGPVGVRPYNEQFF	TGTGCCAGCAGATACCCGGGACTAGCGGGAGGGCCAGTGGGGGTACGTCCATACAATGAGCAGTTCTTC
TRBJ1-1	TRBD1	TRBV6-2/TRBV6-3	many	CASMGQANTEAFF	TGTGCCAGCATGGGACAGGCGAACACTGAAGCTTTCTTT
TRBJ1-2	TRBD1	TRBV28	many	CASSWVGEAGGRIYGYTF	TGTGCCAGCAGTTGGGTCGGGGAAGCAGGGGGTCGAATCTATGGCTACACCTTC
TRBJ1-6	TRBD1	TRBV12-5	many	CASGGQAYNSPLHF	TGTGCTAGTGGGGGACAGGCCTATAATTCACCCCTCCACTTT
TRBJ1-2	NA	TRBV28	many	CASRLGAYGYTF	TGTGCCAGCAGGTTGGGGGCCTATGGCTACACCTTC
TRBJ2-5	NA	TRBV6-5	many	CASSYSRSSETQYF	TGTGCCAGCAGTTACTCGAGGAGCTCGGAGACCCAGTACTTC
TRBJ2-5	NA	TRBV7-8	many	CASRPYPGGGETQYF	TGTGCCAGCAGACCCTACCCGGGCGGTGGGGAGACCCAGTACTTC
TRBJ2-7	TRBD2	TRBV19	few	CASSIGASGGVFTYEQYF	TGTGCCAGTAGTATAGGGGCTAGCGGGGGAGTATTCACCTACGAGCAGTACTTC
TRBJ1-1	TRBD1	TRBV28	many	CASSLGATGGFTEAFF	TGTGCCAGCAGCCTTGGGGCAACAGGGGGCTTCACTGAAGCTTTCTTT
TRBJ1-1	TRBD1	TRBV28	few	CASSSSDRDPTEAFF	TGTGCCAGCAGTTCTTCTGACAGGGATCCCACTGAAGCTTTCTTT
TRBJ2-2	NA	TRBV6-1	many	CASGLTGDTGELFF	TGTGCCAGCGGACTAACGGGAGACACTGGGGAGCTGTTTTTT
TRBJ2-7	TRBD1	TRBV7-7	NA	CASSQTGLKGEQYF	TGTGCCAGCAGCCAGACAGGGCTCAAGGGCGAGCAGTACTTC
TRBJ2-7	NA	TRBV12-3/TRBV12-4	many	CASSLDGGRYEQYF	TGTGCCAGCAGTCTAGACGGAGGGAGGTACGAGCAGTACTTC
TRBJ2-2	NA	TRBV20-1	many	CSARGTAIESGELFF	TGCAGTGCTAGAGGAACAGCAATTGAATCCGGGGAGCTGTTTTTT
TRBJ1-3	NA	TRBV30	NA	CAWSAVSAGNTIYF	TGTGCCTGGAGCGCAGTCTCAGCTGGAAACACCATATATTTT
TRBJ2-7	NA	TRBV5-1	many	CASSSGPSSYEQYF	TGCGCCAGCAGCTCGGGACCGTCGTCCTACGAGCAGTACTTC
TRBJ2-7	NA	TRBV11-2	NA	CASSRNRESYEQYF	TGTGCCAGCAGCCGCAACCGGGAGTCCTACGAGCAGTACTTC
TRBJ2-2	NA	TRBV5-1	NA	CASSLEGSGELFF	TGCGCCAGCAGCTTGGAGGGGAGCGGGGAGCTGTTTTTT